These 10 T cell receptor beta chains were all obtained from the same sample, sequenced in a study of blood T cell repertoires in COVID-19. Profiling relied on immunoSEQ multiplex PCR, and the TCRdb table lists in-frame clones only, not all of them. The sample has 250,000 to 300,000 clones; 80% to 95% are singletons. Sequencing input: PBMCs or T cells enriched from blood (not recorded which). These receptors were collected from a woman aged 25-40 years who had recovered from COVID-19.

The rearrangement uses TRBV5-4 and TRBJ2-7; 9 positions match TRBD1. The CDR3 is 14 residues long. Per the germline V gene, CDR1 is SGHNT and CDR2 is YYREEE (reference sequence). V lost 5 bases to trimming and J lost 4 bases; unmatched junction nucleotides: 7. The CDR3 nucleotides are TGTGCCAGCAGTTTACAGGGGGCCGGGTACGAGCAGTACTTC. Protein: CASSLQGAGYEQYF.

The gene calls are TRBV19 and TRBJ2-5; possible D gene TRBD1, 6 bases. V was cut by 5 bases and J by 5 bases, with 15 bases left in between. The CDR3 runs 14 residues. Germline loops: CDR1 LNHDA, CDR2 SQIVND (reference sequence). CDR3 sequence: CASSGSTGMETQYF. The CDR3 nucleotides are TGTGCCAGTAGTGGGTCTACAGGGATGGAGACCCAGTACTTC.

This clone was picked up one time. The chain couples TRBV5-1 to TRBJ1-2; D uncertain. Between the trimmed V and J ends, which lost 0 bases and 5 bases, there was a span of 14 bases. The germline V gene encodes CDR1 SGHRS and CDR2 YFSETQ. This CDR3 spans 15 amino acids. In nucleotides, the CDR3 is TGCGCCAGCAGCTTGGCCCGGGAGGTCGGATATGGCTACACCTTC. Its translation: CASSLAREVGYGYTF.

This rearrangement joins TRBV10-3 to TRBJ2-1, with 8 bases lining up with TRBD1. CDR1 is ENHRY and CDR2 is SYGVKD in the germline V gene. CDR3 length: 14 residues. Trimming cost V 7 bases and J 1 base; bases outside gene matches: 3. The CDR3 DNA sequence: TGTGCCATCAAGGGACAGGAGTCCTACAATGAGCAGTTCTTC. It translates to CAIKGQESYNEQFF.

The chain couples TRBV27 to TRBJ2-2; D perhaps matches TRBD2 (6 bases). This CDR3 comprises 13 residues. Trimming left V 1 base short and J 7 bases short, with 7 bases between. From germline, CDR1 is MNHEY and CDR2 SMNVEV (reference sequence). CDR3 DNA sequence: TGTGCCAGCAGTTTATGGCGGGACGGGGAGCTGTTTTTT. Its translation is CASSLWRDGELFF.

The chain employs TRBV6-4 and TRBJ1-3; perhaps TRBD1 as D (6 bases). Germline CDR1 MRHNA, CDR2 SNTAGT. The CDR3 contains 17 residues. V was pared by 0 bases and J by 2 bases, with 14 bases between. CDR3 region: CASSDSLRSGAGNTIYF. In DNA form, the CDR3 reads TGTGCCAGCAGTGACTCCCTTAGGTCAGGGGCTGGAAACACCATATATTTT.

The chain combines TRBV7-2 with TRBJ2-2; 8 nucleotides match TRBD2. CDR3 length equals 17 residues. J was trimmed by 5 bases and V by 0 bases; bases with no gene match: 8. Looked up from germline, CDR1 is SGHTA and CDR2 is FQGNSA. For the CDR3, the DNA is TGTGCCAGCAGCTTAGCGTTGACGGGACTAGGTACCGGGGAGCTGTTTTTT. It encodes CASSLALTGLGTGELFF.

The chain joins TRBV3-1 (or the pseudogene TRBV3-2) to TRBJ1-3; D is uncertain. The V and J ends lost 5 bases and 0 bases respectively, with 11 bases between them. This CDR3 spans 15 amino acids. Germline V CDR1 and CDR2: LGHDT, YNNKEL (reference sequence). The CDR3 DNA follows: TGTGCCAGCAGCTCGGAGGCTAGCTCTGGAAACACCATATATTTT. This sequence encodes CASSSEASSGNTIYF.

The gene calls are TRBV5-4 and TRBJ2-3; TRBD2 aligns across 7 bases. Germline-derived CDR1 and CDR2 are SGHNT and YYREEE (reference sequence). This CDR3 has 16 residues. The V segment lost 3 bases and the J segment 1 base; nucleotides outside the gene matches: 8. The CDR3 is CASSSYWTRGTDTQYF. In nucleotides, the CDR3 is TGTGCCAGCAGCTCATACTGGACTAGAGGCACAGATACGCAGTATTTT.

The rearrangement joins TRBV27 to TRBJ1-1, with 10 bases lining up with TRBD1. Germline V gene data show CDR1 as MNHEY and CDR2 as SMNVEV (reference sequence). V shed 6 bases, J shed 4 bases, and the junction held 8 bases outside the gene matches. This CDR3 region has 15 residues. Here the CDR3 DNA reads TGTGCCAGCAGACAAGGGACAGGGGTGCCCACTGAAGCTTTCTTT. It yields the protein CASRQGTGVPTEAFF.